These T cell receptor beta chains were read from a single sample in a study of cytomegalovirus exposure and HLA in healthy donors. Measured with immunoSEQ multiplex PCR; TCRdb has only the in-frame clones, and not every one. Here the sample spans 150,000 to 200,000 clones, just under 90% being singletons. Sequenced material: PBMCs. These receptors were obtained from a woman in her 30s in good health and CMV-seronegative. CDR3s leave out the opening cysteine and the closing phenylalanine or tryptophan. A D gene is named only where the DNA matches it firmly. Size is stated for part of the rows, as once, few or many counts, or as a class when the clone is expanded.

CDR3aa | v_gene | abundance | d_gene
ASSLGRDYEQY | TRBV5-1 | . | .
ASSQAMTGGAVNTEAF | TRBV4-1 | . | TRBD1
ASSHWGGASL | TRBV4-2 | few | .
ASSLDRGGGYT | TRBV7-8 | few | .
ASSLNTGEAF | TRBV6-6 | . | .
ASSRGGALGDTQY | TRBV5-5 | . | .
AISDLVDRVLGDTQY | TRBV10-3 | . | TRBD1
ASSSTGNTEAF | TRBV5-1 | . | .
ASTLTSGRQKTQY | TRBV27 | few | TRBD2
ASSQESGKSGANVLT | TRBV4-2 | . | .
ASSRDRVSGPEQY | TRBV5-6 | . | TRBD1
ASTTGELNTEAF | TRBV5-1 | . | .
ASTQAGGQYEQY | TRBV6-5 | . | TRBD2
ASSTGQGARGYT | TRBV5-1 | . | TRBD1